This is a list of T cell receptor beta chains from one sample in a study of T cells in Graves' hyperthyroidism and ophthalmopathy. Each CDR3 protein is one row after TCRdb ran MiXCR on the multiplex PCR reads. The data hold 500,000 or so distinct CDR3 sequences, with roughly 15% observed a single time. The material sequenced was blood. These receptors came from a woman aged 30 to 39 with Graves' ophthalmopathy. Both conserved end residues are part of each CDR3. The D gene is left open where the match is weak. Only part of the rows carry a size: once, few, many, or a class if the clone is expanded.

J	V	size	D	CDR3	DNA
TRBJ1-4	TRBV19	many	TRBD1	CASRGQGKDEKLFF	TGTGCCAGCCGAGGACAGGGAAAGGATGAAAAACTGTTTTTT
TRBJ2-1	TRBV6-2/TRBV6-3	-	-	CASSYGRTVFSYNEQFF	TGTGCCAGCAGTTACGGCCGGACAGTTTTCTCCTACAATGAGCAGTTCTTC
TRBJ1-1	TRBV2	many	TRBD1	CASSPGQGMATEAFF	TGTGCCAGCAGTCCAGGACAGGGAATGGCCACTGAAGCTTTCTTT
TRBJ2-7	TRBV11-1	many	TRBD2	CASSYLAGSYEQYF	TGTGCCAGCAGCTATCTAGCGGGGTCCTACGAGCAGTACTTC
TRBJ2-7	TRBV20-1	few	-	CSARGDNIWYEQYF	TGCAGTGCTAGGGGGGACAACATATGGTACGAGCAGTACTTC
TRBJ1-1	TRBV28	-	-	CASRLAGWAFF	TGTGCCAGCAGGCTAGCTGGATGGGCTTTCTTT
TRBJ1-5	TRBV7-2	few	-	CASSPPDRRNQPQHF	TGTGCCAGCAGCCCTCCGGACCGCCGCAATCAGCCCCAGCATTTT
TRBJ2-2	TRBV7-9	-	TRBD1	CASRPRTGVNTGELFF	TGTGCCAGCAGGCCCCGGACAGGGGTGAACACCGGGGAGCTGTTTTTT
TRBJ2-4	TRBV7-2	-	-	CASSLGGARNIQYF	TGTGCCAGCAGCTTAGGAGGGGCGCGGAACATTCAGTACTTC
TRBJ2-7	TRBV4-2	-	TRBD1	CASSQDRQGNYEQYF	TGTGCCAGCAGCCAAGATCGACAGGGTAACTACGAGCAGTACTTC
TRBJ1-5	TRBV10-3	many	TRBD1	CAISAGTGNQPQHF	TGTGCCATCAGCGCCGGGACAGGGAATCAGCCCCAGCATTTT
TRBJ2-1	TRBV19	-	-	CASSIRGVYNEQFF	TGTGCCAGTAGTATTAGGGGAGTCTACAATGAGCAGTTCTTC
TRBJ2-1	TRBV7-8	-	TRBD2	CASSPSPGTSGNEQFF	TGTGCCAGCAGCCCGAGCCCCGGGACTAGCGGCAATGAGCAGTTCTTC
TRBJ1-6	TRBV9	many	-	CASSTRVSSDSPLHF	TGTGCCAGCAGCACCAGGGTTTCCTCGGATTCACCCCTCCACTTT
TRBJ1-4	TRBV20-1	-	-	CSARPSIRGKLFF	TGCAGTGCTAGACCTTCTATAAGAGGAAAACTGTTTTTT
TRBJ2-1	TRBV7-2	few	TRBD2	CASSFSSGSYNEQFF	TGTGCCAGCAGCTTCTCTAGCGGGAGTTACAATGAGCAGTTCTTC
TRBJ2-5	TRBV7-8	many	TRBD1	CASSTGEKETQYF	TGTGCCAGCAGCACAGGGGAGAAAGAGACCCAGTACTTC
TRBJ2-2	TRBV5-1	few	-	CASSSTTNTGELFF	TGCGCCAGCAGCTCGACAACTAACACCGGGGAGCTGTTTTTT
TRBJ1-2	TRBV19	-	-	CASSSSRSQGRRGYTF	TGTGCCAGTAGTTCCTCCCGAAGCCAGGGGAGAAGGGGCTACACCTTC
TRBJ2-7	TRBV20-1	few	-	CSAKLGGNSEQYF	TGCAGTGCTAAACTGGGGGGTAACTCCGAGCAGTACTTC
TRBJ1-1	TRBV11-3	many	TRBD1	CASSHGTAKGNTEAFF	TGTGCCAGCAGCCATGGGACAGCGAAAGGGAACACTGAAGCTTTCTTT
TRBJ2-7	TRBV12-3/TRBV12-4	few	-	CASSLRGPYYEQYF	TGTGCCAGCAGTCTCCGGGGGCCGTACTACGAGCAGTACTTC
TRBJ2-1	TRBV12-3/TRBV12-4	few	-	CASRVVDGDEQFF	TGTGCCAGCAGGGTAGTGGATGGCGATGAGCAGTTCTTC
TRBJ2-1	TRBV6-1	-	-	CASSYTSGEQFF	TGTGCCAGCAGCTATACAAGTGGAGAGCAGTTCTTC
TRBJ2-1	TRBV7-2	many	-	CASSLLNEQFF	TGTGCCAGCAGCTTACTCAATGAGCAGTTCTTC
TRBJ2-1	TRBV29-1	many	-	CSVDSVSYNEQFF	TGCAGCGTAGATAGCGTGTCCTACAATGAGCAGTTCTTC
TRBJ2-1	TRBV11-2	many	-	CASSLGDLSSYNEQFF	TGTGCCAGCAGCTTAGGGGACCTGAGCTCCTACAATGAGCAGTTCTTC
TRBJ2-3	TRBV24-1	few	-	CATSDSPPQATDTQYF	TGTGCCACCAGTGACTCTCCACCACAAGCCACAGATACGCAGTATTTT
TRBJ2-1	TRBV7-3	many	TRBD2	CASGGGLASNEQFF	TGTGCCAGCGGAGGGGGACTAGCTAGCAATGAGCAGTTCTTC
TRBJ2-5	TRBV5-4	many	TRBD2	CASSLGLAGVRETQYF	TGTGCCAGCAGCCTTGGACTAGCGGGAGTTAGAGAGACCCAGTACTTC
TRBJ1-1	TRBV12-3/TRBV12-4	many	-	CASSLATRTGAFF	TGTGCCAGCAGTTTAGCTACCCGGACGGGCGCTTTCTTT
TRBJ2-2	TRBV4-3	-	TRBD2	CASSQLAGVGTGELFF	TGCGCCAGCAGCCAACTAGCGGGAGTAGGAACCGGGGAGCTGTTTTTT
TRBJ1-5	TRBV6-1	many	-	CASSESAGHQPQHF	TGTGCCAGCAGTGAATCCGCCGGGCATCAGCCCCAGCATTTT
TRBJ2-2	TRBV10-1	many	-	CASSESRTNTGELFF	TGCGCCAGCAGTGAGTCCAGGACCAACACCGGGGAGCTGTTTTTT
TRBJ2-1	TRBV9	-	-	CASSDPVAGKFF	TGTGCCAGCAGCGACCCCGTGGCAGGGAAGTTCTTC
TRBJ2-3	TRBV4-1	-	-	CASSPTSWGTDTQYF	TGCGCCAGCAGCCCCACTAGCTGGGGCACAGATACGCAGTATTTT